This T cell receptor (beta chain) was identified in a study of T cell responses to AZD1222 COVID-19 vaccine. Libraries were prepared by immunoSEQ multiplex PCR; TCRdb keeps only in-frame clonotypes and omits some of them. Of 100,000 to 150,000 clones listed, about 82% are singletons. Study observations and caveats: The study found Spike-specific TCR breadth and depth rose after two AZD1222 doses. Donors skewed white British and female; clonal diversity was possibly underestimated. Dominant at 160-218 and 743-854, vaccine-associated CD4 TCRs also spanned spike. Seropositivity was recorded at baseline in only a handful of AZD1222 recipients.

This clone came up a few times. Its antigen is undetermined. CDR1 is SGDLS, CDR2 YYNGEE, per germline. V was pared by 4 bases and J by 0 bases, with 17 bases between. The CDR3 sequence is 17 residues long. V and J are TRBV9 and TRBJ1-3; D may be TRBD1 (6 bases). The TCR comes from an adult who received the AZD1222 COVID-19 vaccine. The sample here was peripheral blood, taken 28 days after the second AZD1222 dose. The CDR3, as DNA: TGTGCCAGCAGCATAAGTTCACAGGGTAGCTCTGGAAACACCATATATTTT. This gives the protein CASSISSQGSSGNTIYF.